This paragraph reports one T cell receptor beta chain. Together with a sample-barcoded 5' primer, a J-beta primer mix was included in a second PCR lasting about 6 to 12 cycles. Samples each returned at least 2.5 million CDR3-containing paired-end reads. TCRdb processed the 5' RACE reads anew with MiXCR; each CDR3 protein has one entry. The sample holds about 650,000 distinct CDR3 sequences, approximately 29% seen once. This sample is part of a study of blood T cells in healthy people across ages. The V gene's germline CDR1 is DFQATT and CDR2 SNEGSKA (reference sequence). The CDR3 has 13 residues. The trim removed 6 bases at V and 7 bases at J, leaving 11 bases unmatched.

This chain uses TRBV20-1 with TRBJ2-7; 8 bases agree with TRBD1. Sequencing input: blood. The TCR comes from a woman over 75 in good health. CDR3 in DNA: TGCAGTGCCGGGACAGGAGGAAGTGGAGAGCAGTACTTC. Its protein is CSAGTGGSGEQYF.